The 28 T cell receptor beta chains given below trace back to one sample, sequenced in a study of OX40 agonist ivuxolimab in advanced cancers. Sequencing was performed with immunoSEQ multiplex PCR; in TCRdb, only in-frame clones are kept and a portion is missing. The sample consists of 80,000 to 100,000 clones, around nine tenths of them appearing once. The input for sequencing was CD4+ or CD8+ T cells sorted from blood, taken in a trial of the OX40 agonist ivuxolimab. These receptor sequences come from an adult with an advanced solid tumor such as melanoma, head and neck, liver or kidney cancer.

This rearrangement joins TRBV7-2 to TRBJ2-2; a possible D gene is TRBD1 (6 bases). Trimming left V 6 bases short and J 1 base short, with 12 bases between. Germline V gene sequence: CDR1 SGHTA, CDR2 FQGNSA. This CDR3 region has 15 residues. CDR3 sequence reads: CASSPMTGNTGELFF. CDR3 bases: TGTGCCAGCAGTCCGATGACAGGGAACACCGGGGAGCTGTTTTTT. Variable domain in full (rest from reference TRBV7-2 and TRBJ2-2): GAGVSQSPSNKVTEKGKDVELRCDPISGHTALYWYRQSLGQGLEFLIYFQGNSAPDKSGLPSDRFSAERTGGSVSTLTIQRTQQEDSAVYLCASSPMTGNTGELFFGEGSRLTVL.

On this clone itself: The same CDR3 can be traced to other DNA sequences in this sample. The chain uses TRBV2 and TRBJ2-7, with 7 bases matching TRBD1. Germline CDR1 is SNHLY and CDR2 is FYNNEI. There are 13 residues in the CDR3. Trimming removed 9 bases from V and 2 bases from J; junction bases left unmatched: 7. CDR3 in DNA: TGTGCCAGTTCCGAGACAGGGCCCTACGAGCAGTACTTC. Its protein is CASSETGPYEQYF.

The gene calls are TRBV6-5 and TRBJ2-7; D might be TRBD1 (5 bases). Trimming cost V 3 bases and J 4 bases, with 16 bases left between them. CDR1 MNHEY and CDR2 SVGAGI come from the germline V gene. The CDR3 has 15 amino acids. Here the CDR3 reads CASSYRQGRPYEQYF. The CDR3 DNA follows: TGTGCCAGCAGTTATCGGCAGGGTCGGCCTTACGAGCAGTACTTC.

The chain links TRBV5-1 to TRBJ1-2; 7 positions agree with TRBD1. CDR1 SGHRS and CDR2 YFSETQ come from the germline V gene. Trimming took 4 bases from V and 6 from J; bases not matched to a gene: 15. The CDR3 totals 16 residues. CDR3 bases: TGCGCCAGCAGCGGTACAGGGGTTCGAGGAGGGAATGGCTACACCTTC. This gives the protein CASSGTGVRGGNGYTF.

This sequence joins TRBV9 and TRBJ2-7; 10 positions match TRBD2. This CDR3 contains 14 residues. Per the germline V gene, CDR1 is SGDLS and CDR2 is YYNGEE. The V gene end was trimmed by 0 bases and the J gene end by 5 bases; junction bases not matched to a gene: 2. CDR3 residues: CASSVGTSGDEQYF. CDR3 DNA sequence: TGTGCCAGCAGCGTAGGTACTAGCGGGGACGAGCAGTACTTC.

The gene calls are TRBV11-3 and TRBJ2-1; 9 bases line up with TRBD1. The length of the CDR3 is 19 residues. The J segment lost 7 bases and the V segment lost 0 bases, leaving 16 bases of the junction unmatched. Germline V gene sequence: CDR1 SGHNT, CDR2 YENEEA. CDR3 bases: TGTGCCAGCAGCTTAGATCGGGCTTCGGGACAGGGAGATTGGAATGAGCAGTTCTTC. It codes for CASSLDRASGQGDWNEQFF.

This clone has more than one count but fewer than ten. The V call is TRBV9, the J call TRBJ1-2, with 7 bases identical to TRBD1. The J segment lost 7 bases and the V segment lost 4 bases, leaving 13 bases of the junction unmatched. This CDR3 region has 15 residues. Germline loops: CDR1 SGDLS, CDR2 YYNGEE. The CDR3 protein is CASSSRTGRNLGYTF. The CDR3 DNA reads as TGTGCCAGCAGCTCGAGGACAGGAAGGAATCTTGGCTACACCTTC. Complete variable domain (other parts from reference TRBV9 and TRBJ1-2): DSGVTQTPKHLITATGQRVTLRCSPRSGDLSVYWYQQSLDQGLQFLIQYYNGEERAKGNILERFSAQQFPDLHSELNLSSLELGDSALYFCASSSRTGRNLGYTFGSGTRLTVV.

The chain uses TRBV9 and TRBJ1-2, with D perhaps matching TRBD1 (6 bases). The CDR3 is 13 amino acids. Trimming removed 0 bases from V and 8 bases from J, with 11 bases in between. Germline CDR1 SGDLS, CDR2 YYNGEE. In DNA, the CDR3 is TGTGCCAGCAGCGTAGGAAGAGGGGGAGGCTACACCTTC. As protein: CASSVGRGGGYTF.

J is TRBJ1-4 and V is TRBV6-6; TRBD1 aligns across 10 bases. This CDR3 is 15 amino acids long. Germline CDR1 MNHNY, CDR2 SVGAGI (reference sequence). The ends lost 5 bases at V and 3 bases at J; junction bases unmatched: 3. The CDR3 sequence is CASSHGQGANEKLFF. The CDR3 bases are TGTGCCAGCAGTCACGGACAGGGGGCTAATGAAAAACTGTTTTTT.

The chain is built from TRBV7-8 and TRBJ2-1; 8 nucleotides line up with TRBD1. Germline V lookup: CDR1 SGHVS, CDR2 FQNEAQ. V shed 3 bases and J 4 bases; nucleotides not matched to a gene: 23. The CDR3 is 21 residues long. The CDR3: CASSFPRSAGGRSSGYNEQFF. The CDR3 nucleotides are TGTGCCAGCAGCTTCCCGCGCTCGGCAGGGGGCCGGTCGTCGGGGTACAATGAGCAGTTCTTC.

Note on this clone: Relative to the germline gene, one junction end is altered; a read error may explain this. Other DNA sequences from this sample encode an identical CDR3 as well. V gene TRBV5-6 combines with J gene TRBJ1-5, with D unresolved. The CDR3 length is 12 residues. Germline CDR1 and CDR2: SGHDT and YYEEEE. The CDR3 DNA reads TGTGCCAGCAGCTTGTCAAGTCAGCCCCAGCACTTT. This encodes CASSLSSQPQHF.

The chain recombines TRBV18 with TRBJ2-7; tentative D call: TRBD2 (6 bases). This CDR3 is built from 15 residues. V was clipped by 3 bases and J by 9 bases, with 21 bases between them. Looked up from germline, CDR1 is KGHSH and CDR2 is LQKENI. The CDR3 region is CASSPGGGSNAGQYF. DNA for the CDR3: TGTGCCAGCTCACCGGGGGGAGGCTCTAACGCGGGGCAGTACTTC.

The rearrangement links TRBV6-1 to TRBJ1-5, with 10 bases aligning to TRBD1. Germline V gene lookup returns CDR1 MNHNS and CDR2 SASEGT. V was clipped by 4 bases and J by 3 bases; unmatched bases: 6. This CDR3 is built from 16 residues. The CDR3 region has the DNA TGTGCCAGCAGTGCCGGACAGGGGGTGGTCAATCAGCCCCAGCATTTT. Its translation is CASSAGQGVVNQPQHF.

The chain combines TRBV25-1 with TRBJ1-2; D remains unclear. Germline V lookup: CDR1 MGHDK, CDR2 SYGVNS. Trimming took off 4 bases at V and 1 base at J, with 16 bases between the two ends. The CDR3 runs to 16 residues. The CDR3 spells CASSGLTKWNNYGYTF. DNA of the CDR3: TGTGCCAGCAGTGGGCTGACCAAGTGGAATAACTATGGCTACACCTTC.

V is TRBV10-2 and J is TRBJ2-5; 9 bases match TRBD2. Germline loops: CDR1 WSHSY, CDR2 SAAADI. The V segment lost 3 bases and the J segment 3 bases; nucleotides outside the gene matches: 5. There are 15 residues in the CDR3. The CDR3 protein is CASSDAASGEETQYF. The CDR3 DNA follows: TGCGCCAGCAGTGACGCGGCTAGCGGGGAAGAGACCCAGTACTTC.

The J gene is TRBJ2-7, the V gene TRBV5-5, with D uncertain. With 4 bases removed from V and 2 bases from J, the gap between germline ends came to 13 bases. Germline CDR1 and CDR2: SGHKS and YYEKEE (reference sequence). This CDR3 is built from 14 residues. The CDR3 loop is CASSHYDTPYEQYF. The DNA for the CDR3 is TGTGCCAGCAGCCATTACGACACTCCCTACGAGCAGTACTTC.

This chain connects TRBV9 to TRBJ2-2; 7 positions agree with TRBD2. This CDR3 contains 17 residues. The germline gives CDR1 SGDLS, CDR2 YYNGEE. Trimming at V came to 0 bases and at J to 4 bases, leaving 9 bases not matched to a gene. CDR3 coding DNA: TGTGCCAGCAGCGTAGGGCTACGGGGACTACGCACCGGGGAGCTGTTTTTT. As protein: CASSVGLRGLRTGELFF. Full variable domain (outside the CDR3, taken from reference TRBV9 and TRBJ2-2): DSGVTQTPKHLITATGQRVTLRCSPRSGDLSVYWYQQSLDQGLQFLIQYYNGEERAKGNILERFSAQQFPDLHSELNLSSLELGDSALYFCASSVGLRGLRTGELFFGEGSRLTVL.

V usage is TRBV6-5 and J usage is TRBJ1-2; D unresolved. The germline V and J ends were trimmed by 0 bases and 6 bases, with 11 bases remaining between them. The CDR3 is made up of 14 amino acids. Germline CDR1 and CDR2: MNHEY and SVGAGI. In DNA form, the CDR3 reads TGTGCCAGCAGTTACTCGATCGAGGGTGATGGCTACACCTTC. Protein: CASSYSIEGDGYTF.

The rearrangement uses TRBV9 and TRBJ2-7; 7 bases align to TRBD2. Germline V gene data show CDR1 as SGDLS and CDR2 as YYNGEE. This CDR3 region has 13 residues. The V gene end was trimmed by 1 base and the J gene end by 5 bases; junction bases not matched to a gene: 3. CDR3 sequence: CASSVFSGDEQYF. CDR3 nucleotides: TGTGCCAGCAGCGTATTCAGCGGGGACGAGCAGTACTTC.

Notes on this clone: A read error may produce the germline difference seen at one junction end. This CDR3 is also generated by other DNA sequences in the sample. The V call is TRBV11-2, the J call TRBJ1-1; TRBD1 matches at 9 bases. Germline CDR1 and CDR2: SGHAT and FQNNGV. There are 15 residues in the CDR3. The CDR3 nucleotides are TGTGCCAGCAGCCCTCGGACAGGGGAGAACACTGAAGCCTTCTTT. Its translation: CASSPRTGENTEAFF.

The V call is TRBV7-2, the J call TRBJ2-7; the D gene could be TRBD1 or TRBD2 (6 bases each). Germline V CDR1 and CDR2: SGHTA, FQGNSA. This CDR3 has 17 residues. Trimming cost V 7 bases and J 0 bases, with 22 bases left between them. The CDR3 is CASTDPGGGTPSYEQYF. The DNA for the CDR3 is TGTGCCAGCACCGACCCCGGAGGGGGGACACCCTCCTACGAGCAGTACTTC.

CDR3 amino acids: CASSQNTGESYGYTF. CDR3 nucleotides: TGCGCCAGCAGCCAAAACACAGGGGAATCCTATGGCTACACCTTC. This rearrangement joins TRBV4-1 to TRBJ1-2; TRBD1 agrees at 7 bases. Germline V CDR1 and CDR2: MGHRA, YSYEKL. CDR3 length: 15 amino acids. V trimming: 2 bases; J trimming: 4 bases; junction bases outside the gene matches: 7.

The chain joins TRBV6-5 to TRBJ2-7; the D gene is possibly TRBD1 (8 bases). V was clipped by 6 bases and J by 2 bases, with 14 bases between them. Germline-derived CDR1 and CDR2 are MNHEY and SVGAGI. The CDR3 length is 14 residues. The CDR3, as DNA: TGTGCCAGCAGGGGAACAGGGGGGGCCTACGAGCAGTACTTC. Translating it yields CASRGTGGAYEQYF.

The V call is TRBV6-1, the J call TRBJ2-7, with 9 bases matching TRBD1. Germline CDR1 and CDR2: MNHNS and SASEGT. With V trimmed by 0 bases and J by 3 bases, 3 bases remained unmatched. This CDR3 comprises 15 residues. CDR3 nucleotides: TGTGCCAGCAGTGAAGCATGGGGACAGGGCTACGAGCAGTACTTC. It translates to CASSEAWGQGYEQYF.

The CDR3 protein is CASSFSGLAGVTDTQYF. The CDR3 DNA is TGTGCCAGCAGTTTCTCTGGACTAGCGGGAGTCACAGATACGCAGTATTTT. This sequence joins TRBV27 and TRBJ2-3, with 13 bases fitting TRBD2. V was pared by 3 bases and J by 2 bases, with 5 bases of the junction left unmatched. Per germline, CDR1 MNHEY and CDR2 SMNVEV (reference sequence). This CDR3 region has 17 residues.

J is TRBJ2-1 and V is TRBV9, with 8 bases fitting TRBD2. Germline-derived CDR1 and CDR2 are SGDLS and YYNGEE. Trimming cost V 6 bases and J 7 bases; bases outside gene matches: 9. CDR3 size: 14 residues. The CDR3 bases are TGTGCCAGCAACCTAGCGGGTATTGATAATGAGCAGTTCTTC. The encoded protein is CASNLAGIDNEQFF. Variable domain in full (rest from reference TRBV9 and TRBJ2-1): DSGVTQTPKHLITATGQRVTLRCSPRSGDLSVYWYQQSLDQGLQFLIQYYNGEERAKGNILERFSAQQFPDLHSELNLSSLELGDSALYFCASNLAGIDNEQFFGPGTRLTVL.

The rearrangement uses TRBV14 and TRBJ1-2; perhaps TRBD1 as D (6 bases). Germline V gene lookup returns CDR1 SGHDN and CDR2 FVKESK. V was cut by 8 bases and J by 4 bases, with 17 bases left in between. The CDR3 has 14 residues. CDR3 amino acids: CASSPVDRIYGYTF. For the CDR3, the DNA is TGTGCCAGCTCACCCGTGGACAGAATCTATGGCTACACCTTC. The variable domain in full, completed from reference TRBV14 and TRBJ1-2, reads EAGVTQFPSHSVIEKGQTVTLRCDPISGHDNLYWYRRVMGKEIKFLLHFVKESKQDESGMPNNRFLAERTGGTYSTLKVQPAELEDSGVYFCASSPVDRIYGYTFGSGTRLTVV.

The genes are TRBV2 and TRBJ1-2; D may be TRBD1 (6 bases). Trimming stripped 8 bases from V and 3 bases from J, with 10 bases between. The CDR3 extends over 12 amino acids. Looked up from germline, CDR1 is SNHLY and CDR2 is FYNNEI. The CDR3: CASGRGDYGYTF. The CDR3 DNA follows: TGTGCCAGCGGGAGGGGGGACTATGGCTACACCTTC.